This is a list of T cell receptor beta chains from one sample in a study of vaccination and CD4 T cells after COVID-19. TCRdb reanalysed the PCR reads using MiXCR and keeps one entry per CDR3 protein. In the table there are around 10,000 distinct CDR3 sequences, around 21% of which are singletons. No antigens are known for them. The sample in question was CD4+ T cells from blood, cultured in vitro, obtained after SARS-CoV-2 vaccination. Receptor source: a human donor who had recovered from COVID-19. Each CDR3 is given with its conserved first and last residue. A D gene is named only where the DNA matches it firmly. The size field is filled for only some rows; it gives once, few, many or a size class.

CDR3	DNA	J	D	size	V
CASSLSNLISGANVLTF	TGTGCCAGCAGCTTATCTAATCTTATCTCTGGGGCCAACGTCCTGACTTTC	TRBJ2-6	.	.	TRBV7-6
CASSAGTAYEQYF	TGTGCCAGCAGTGCCGGGACAGCCTACGAGCAGTACTTC	TRBJ2-7	TRBD1	.	TRBV2
CASSRVAASYNEQFF	TGCGCCAGCAGCCGCGTAGCGGCCTCCTACAATGAGCAGTTCTTC	TRBJ2-1	.	few	TRBV4-3
CASSWDRDNSPLHF	TGTGCCAGCAGCTGGGACAGGGATAATTCACCCCTCCACTTT	TRBJ1-6	TRBD1	medium-sized	TRBV28
CASSTYRGYEQYF	TGTGCCAGCAGTACCTATCGGGGCTACGAGCAGTACTTC	TRBJ2-7	.	few	TRBV28
CASSLSPGGGNYGYTF	TGTGCCAGCAGCTTATCCCCCGGCGGGGGGAACTATGGCTACACCTTC	TRBJ1-2	.	.	TRBV7-2
CASSRIGTGVYGYTF	TGCGCCAGCAGCCGTATTGGGACAGGGGTCTATGGCTACACCTTC	TRBJ1-2	TRBD1	few	TRBV4-1
CASSVAPPRGLAASTDTQYF	TGTGCCAGCAGCGTAGCCCCCCCTCGGGGACTAGCAGCTAGCACAGATACGCAGTATTTT	TRBJ2-3	TRBD2	.	TRBV9
CASTGRGALETQYF	TGTGCCAGCACCGGGAGGGGGGCTCTGGAGACCCAGTACTTC	TRBJ2-5	TRBD2	few	TRBV28
CASSLAGGRRWEQYF	TGTGCCAGCAGCTTAGCGGGCGGGAGACGGTGGGAGCAGTACTTC	TRBJ2-7	TRBD2	medium-sized	TRBV7-9
CSARDIRGAGAYQPQHF	TGCAGTGCTAGAGATATAAGAGGGGCAGGGGCGTATCAGCCCCAGCATTTT	TRBJ1-5	.	.	TRBV20-1
CSASRLLDGYTF	TGCAGTGCTAGTAGGCTCCTTGATGGCTACACCTTC	TRBJ1-2	.	few	TRBV20-1
CASSSLHSQQETQYF	TGTGCCAGTAGTAGCCTCCACAGTCAACAAGAGACCCAGTACTTC	TRBJ2-5	.	few	TRBV19
CSAVGAILAKNIQYF	TGCAGTGCTGTTGGGGCTATCTTAGCCAAAAACATTCAGTACTTC	TRBJ2-4	.	.	TRBV20-1
CSVAERARYGYTF	TGCAGCGTTGCGGAGAGGGCCCGCTATGGCTACACCTTC	TRBJ1-2	.	.	TRBV29-1
CASSAFLGSNEQFF	TGTGCCAGCAGTGCATTCTTAGGGTCCAATGAGCAGTTCTTC	TRBJ2-1	.	.	TRBV25-1
CASSLDWDSRLVF	TGTGCCAGCAGCCTAGACTGGGACTCGAGATTAGTCTTC	TRBJ2-7	.	.	TRBV7-2
CSAAFSEQYF	TGCAGTGCTGCCTTTTCCGAGCAGTACTTC	TRBJ2-7	.	medium-sized	TRBV20-1
CASSNPGGGYEQYF	TGTGCCAGCAGCAACCCGGGGGGGGGGTACGAGCAGTACTTC	TRBJ2-7	TRBD2	.	TRBV12-3/TRBV12-4
CATSREAGLYGYTF	TGTGCCACCAGCAGAGAAGCGGGTCTCTATGGCTACACCTTC	TRBJ1-2	.	few	TRBV15
CASSTRQTSYEQYF	TGTGCCAGCAGCACCCGACAGACCTCCTACGAGCAGTACTTC	TRBJ2-7	.	few	TRBV7-2
CASSFSSAPYEQYF	TGCGCCAGCAGCTTTAGTAGCGCGCCCTACGAGCAGTACTTC	TRBJ2-7	.	few	TRBV5-1